Following are 22 T cell receptor beta chains from one sample sequenced in a study of T cells in Graves' hyperthyroidism and ophthalmopathy. RNA transcripts provided the source from which TCR beta CDR3 regions were amplified. An initial round of RT-PCR targeting the TCR CDR3 relied on the HTBI primer set. TCRdb itself ran the multiplex PCR reads through MiXCR, one entry per CDR3 protein. Here the sample spans around 400,000 distinct CDR3 sequences, around a sixth being singletons. The source material was blood. Source of these receptors: a young woman with Graves' hyperthyroidism that later progressed to Graves' ophthalmopathy.

This clonotype came up many times. The chain employs TRBV12-5 and TRBJ2-5; a possible D gene is TRBD2 (6 bases). Per the germline V gene, CDR1 is LGHNT and CDR2 is FRNRAP. The CDR3 runs to 18 residues. The ends were cut back, 2 bases at V and 4 bases at J, with 23 bases in the middle. CDR3 DNA sequence: TGTGCTAGTGGTTTGACCCGGGACTTAGCGGAAGGGGCAGAGACCCAGTACTTC. Its translation is CASGLTRDLAEGAETQYF.

In its sample, this clonotype was seen a few times. The chain uses TRBV27 and TRBJ2-7; 9 nucleotides match TRBD2. Germline V gene sequence: CDR1 MNHEY, CDR2 SMNVEV (reference sequence). The V and J ends lost 6 bases and 2 bases, in that order; junction bases with no gene match: 8. The CDR3 extends over 15 amino acids. This CDR3 is CASSQRTSEAYEQYF. The CDR3 DNA is TGTGCCAGCAGCCAGAGGACTAGCGAGGCCTACGAGCAGTACTTC.

This clonotype came up many times. This chain joins TRBV28 and TRBJ2-7, with 8 positions matching TRBD2. CDR3 length: 17 residues. The germline gives CDR1 MDHEN, CDR2 SYDVKM. V lost 5 bases and J lost 8; bases outside the gene matches: 20. CDR3: CASSRGGGREDAKKQYF. The DNA for the CDR3 is TGTGCCAGCAGTCGAGGGGGGGGGCGGGAGGATGCTAAGAAGCAGTACTTC.

The CDR3 reads CASGLRGLSGGSTGELFF. The DNA for the CDR3 is TGTGCTAGTGGTTTGCGGGGGCTTAGCGGGGGAAGCACCGGGGAGCTGTTTTTT. The chain joins TRBV12-5 to TRBJ2-2; 9 nucleotides agree with TRBD2. The CDR3 covers 18 residues. V gave up 2 bases and J gave up 4 bases; unmatched junction bases: 11. Per the germline V gene, CDR1 is LGHNT and CDR2 is FRNRAP. Full variable domain (remainder filled in from reference TRBV12-5 and TRBJ2-2): DARVTQTPRHKVTEMGQEVTMRCQPILGHNTVFWYRQTMMQGLELLAYFRNRAPLDDSGMPKDRFSAEMPDATLATLKIQPSEPRDSAVYFCASGLRGLSGGSTGELFFGEGSRLTVL.

This clonotype was observed at least ten times. The rearrangement links TRBV3-1 to TRBJ2-3; D gene unclear. Per germline, CDR1 LGHDT and CDR2 YNNKEL (reference sequence). The V and J ends lost 1 base and 1 base respectively, with 12 bases between them. The CDR3 has 16 residues. The CDR3 DNA sequence: TGTGCCAGCAGCCAAGTCCCCTGGGCAGGCACAGATACGCAGTATTTT. Encoded protein: CASSQVPWAGTDTQYF.

This clonotype was found many times. V gene TRBV11-2 combines with J gene TRBJ2-3; no definite D call. Germline V gene data show CDR1 as SGHAT and CDR2 as FQNNGV. V lost 5 bases to trimming and J lost 0 bases, with 9 bases between them. The CDR3 consists of 14 residues. CDR3 sequence (DNA): TGTGCCAGCAGCCCCGGACCTAGCACAGATACGCAGTATTTT. Translated: CASSPGPSTDTQYF.

In its sample, this clonotype was seen many times. This chain uses TRBV24-1 with TRBJ2-1; TRBD2 matches at 7 bases. The ends lost 6 bases at V and 3 bases at J; junction bases unmatched: 4. Germline V CDR1 and CDR2: KGHDR, SFDVKD. CDR3 length equals 14 residues. CDR3 amino acids: CATSRSGNYNEQFF. CDR3 nucleotides: TGTGCCACCAGTCGAAGCGGGAACTACAATGAGCAGTTCTTC.

This clonotype was observed many times. This sequence joins TRBV5-5 and TRBJ2-1, with no clear D. V lost 0 bases and J lost 1, with 8 bases in between. The CDR3 has 15 residues. Per germline, CDR1 SGHKS and CDR2 YYEKEE (reference sequence). CDR3: CASSLAAYSYNEQFF. The CDR3 DNA reads TGTGCCAGCAGCTTGGCAGCGTATTCCTACAATGAGCAGTTCTTC.

The genes are TRBV14 and TRBJ1-3; no clear D gene. V was shortened by 2 bases and J by 2 bases, with 10 bases between the two germline ends. Germline CDR1 reads SGHDN; CDR2 reads FVKESK. This CDR3 region has 15 residues. The CDR3 here is CASSQIPPPGNTIYF. The CDR3 nucleotides are TGTGCCAGCAGCCAAATCCCACCGCCTGGAAACACCATATATTTT.

This clonotype came up many times. J is TRBJ2-5 and V is TRBV20-1; 12 bases are shared with TRBD2. J gave up 4 bases and V 6 bases, and 12 bases lay outside the gene matches. This CDR3 spans 16 amino acids. Germline V gene sequence: CDR1 DFQATT, CDR2 SNEGSKA (reference sequence). CDR3 coding DNA: TGCAGTGCCAACAAACCGACTAGCGGGAGAAGAGAGACCCAGTACTTC. Translating gives CSANKPTSGRRETQYF.

This clonotype was observed a single time. This likely comes from a read error, as the CDR3 has no conserved phenylalanine or tryptophan at its end. The V and J genes are TRBV7-9 and TRBJ2-5; D may be TRBD1 or TRBD2 (7 bases each). Germline V gives CDR1 SEHNR, CDR2 FQNEAQ (reference sequence). CDR3 size: 15 residues. The V gene lost 5 bases and the J gene lost 3 bases, with 16 bases spanning the gap. CDR3 nucleotide sequence: TGTGCCAGCAGCCCCCAGGGGGGGTTCGAAGAGACCCAGTACCTC. Translated, it gives CASSPQGGFEETQYL.

The chain joins TRBV3-1 to TRBJ2-2; 7 bases match TRBD1. The germline V gene encodes CDR1 LGHDT and CDR2 YNNKEL (reference sequence). V was clipped by 8 bases and J by 4 bases; unmatched bases: 7. The CDR3 is 14 amino acids. CDR3 protein: CASLRQGCTGELFF. DNA of the CDR3: TGTGCCAGCCTTAGACAGGGATGCACCGGGGAGCTGTTTTTT.

This clonotype was detected ten times or more. J is TRBJ2-3 and V is TRBV11-2; no firm D call. This CDR3 is 15 amino acids long. Germline CDR1 and CDR2: SGHAT and FQNNGV. Between the trimmed V and J ends, which lost 3 bases and 2 bases, there was a span of 12 bases. The CDR3 DNA follows: TGTGCCAGCAGCTTTCGGCTTATCCCCACAGATACGCAGTATTTT. It is translated as CASSFRLIPTDTQYF.

The chain is built from TRBV6-1 and TRBJ1-2, with 9 bases aligning to TRBD1. Per the germline V gene, CDR1 is MNHNS and CDR2 is SASEGT. The CDR3 totals 14 residues. V shed 6 bases, J shed 7 bases, and the junction held 9 bases outside the gene matches. CDR3 nucleotides: TGTGCCAGCAGCCTAGGGACAGGGTTTGGTGGCTACACCTTC. Translation: CASSLGTGFGGYTF.

The chain uses TRBV5-1 and TRBJ2-5, with TRBD1 as a possible D gene (5 bases). The CDR3 is 16 residues long. Trimming removed 1 base from V and 4 bases from J, with 17 bases in between. The germline CDR1 and CDR2 sequences are SGHRS and YFSETQ. The CDR3 DNA is TGCGCCAGCAGCTTGTATAACAGGCGGAGTGGAGAGACCCAGTACTTC. Its translation: CASSLYNRRSGETQYF.

This clonotype was counted ten times or more. The chain recombines TRBV7-6 with TRBJ2-7; no reliable D call. Germline V gives CDR1 SGHVS, CDR2 FNYEAQ. The CDR3 has 14 residues. The V end was cut by 0 bases, the J end by 4 bases, with 10 bases between. The DNA for the CDR3 is TGTGCCAGCAGCTTAGCGCCGGGTTTATACGAGCAGTACTTC. Its translation is CASSLAPGLYEQYF. The full variable domain, rest sourced from reference TRBV7-6 and TRBJ2-7, is GAGVSQSPRYKVTKRGQDVALRCDPISGHVSLYWYRQALGQGPEFLTYFNYEAQQDKSGLPNDRFSAERPEGSISTLTIQRTEQRDSAMYRCASSLAPGLYEQYFGPGTRLTVT.

This clonotype turned up a few times. This chain connects TRBV7-9 to TRBJ2-7, with 8 bases that match TRBD2. Germline values: CDR1 SEHNR, CDR2 FQNEAQ (reference sequence). CDR3 size: 15 residues. V lost 1 base to trimming and J lost 6 bases; unmatched junction nucleotides: 8. CDR3 DNA: TGTGCCAGCAGCTTAGGCCTTGGCGGGAGGCTCGAGCAGTACTTC. It encodes CASSLGLGGRLEQYF. Together with reference TRBV7-9 and TRBJ2-7, the CDR3 gives the full variable domain: DTGVSQNPRHKITKRGQNVTFRCDPISEHNRLYWYRQTLGQGPEFLTYFQNEAQLEKSRLLSDRFSAERPKGSFSTLEIQRTEQGDSAMYLCASSLGLGGRLEQYFGPGTRLTVT.

The genes are TRBV18 and TRBJ1-1, with D unresolved. Germline CDR1 KGHSH, CDR2 LQKENI. The CDR3 has 14 residues. Trimming cost V 3 bases and J 2 bases, with 10 bases left between them. The CDR3 region has the DNA TGTGCCAGCTCACCGGTGCTAGTAAACACTGAAGCTTTCTTT. This codes for CASSPVLVNTEAFF.

In its sample, this clonotype was seen many times. The rearrangement links TRBV6-1 to TRBJ2-5; 7 nucleotides agree with TRBD2. V was clipped by 6 bases and J by 7 bases; unmatched bases: 14. Germline lookup yields CDR1 MNHNS and CDR2 SASEGT. The CDR3 contains 15 residues. CDR3 protein: CASSRRRGGEATQYF. In DNA form, the CDR3 reads TGTGCCAGCAGCCGACGGAGGGGAGGGGAGGCGACCCAGTACTTC.

The rearrangement uses TRBV28 and TRBJ2-7; possible D gene TRBD1, 6 bases. The V and J ends lost 2 bases and 4 bases respectively, with 12 bases between them. CDR3 size: 14 residues. In germline, CDR1 is MDHEN, CDR2 SYDVKM. CDR3 nucleotides: TGTGCCAGCAGTTTACAGGGGCAGGGTTACGAGCAGTACTTC. Translation: CASSLQGQGYEQYF.

The rearrangement uses TRBV6-2 or TRBV6-3 and TRBJ2-7, with TRBD1 identical over 8 bases. The ends lost 0 bases at V and 4 bases at J; junction bases unmatched: 8. This CDR3 comprises 16 residues. CDR1 MNHEY and CDR2 SVGEGT come from the germline V gene. CDR3 amino acids: CASSYSRIRGQYEQYF. The CDR3, as DNA: TGTGCCAGCAGTTACTCGCGTATCAGGGGGCAATACGAGCAGTACTTC.

The chain couples TRBV2 to TRBJ2-3; 7 bases match TRBD2. V lost 1 base and J lost 10; bases outside the gene matches: 2. CDR1 SNHLY and CDR2 FYNNEI come from the germline V gene. CDR3 length: 12 residues. CDR3 DNA: TGTGCCAGCAGTGAAGGGGGAGGGGCGCAGTATTTT. Residues: CASSEGGGAQYF.